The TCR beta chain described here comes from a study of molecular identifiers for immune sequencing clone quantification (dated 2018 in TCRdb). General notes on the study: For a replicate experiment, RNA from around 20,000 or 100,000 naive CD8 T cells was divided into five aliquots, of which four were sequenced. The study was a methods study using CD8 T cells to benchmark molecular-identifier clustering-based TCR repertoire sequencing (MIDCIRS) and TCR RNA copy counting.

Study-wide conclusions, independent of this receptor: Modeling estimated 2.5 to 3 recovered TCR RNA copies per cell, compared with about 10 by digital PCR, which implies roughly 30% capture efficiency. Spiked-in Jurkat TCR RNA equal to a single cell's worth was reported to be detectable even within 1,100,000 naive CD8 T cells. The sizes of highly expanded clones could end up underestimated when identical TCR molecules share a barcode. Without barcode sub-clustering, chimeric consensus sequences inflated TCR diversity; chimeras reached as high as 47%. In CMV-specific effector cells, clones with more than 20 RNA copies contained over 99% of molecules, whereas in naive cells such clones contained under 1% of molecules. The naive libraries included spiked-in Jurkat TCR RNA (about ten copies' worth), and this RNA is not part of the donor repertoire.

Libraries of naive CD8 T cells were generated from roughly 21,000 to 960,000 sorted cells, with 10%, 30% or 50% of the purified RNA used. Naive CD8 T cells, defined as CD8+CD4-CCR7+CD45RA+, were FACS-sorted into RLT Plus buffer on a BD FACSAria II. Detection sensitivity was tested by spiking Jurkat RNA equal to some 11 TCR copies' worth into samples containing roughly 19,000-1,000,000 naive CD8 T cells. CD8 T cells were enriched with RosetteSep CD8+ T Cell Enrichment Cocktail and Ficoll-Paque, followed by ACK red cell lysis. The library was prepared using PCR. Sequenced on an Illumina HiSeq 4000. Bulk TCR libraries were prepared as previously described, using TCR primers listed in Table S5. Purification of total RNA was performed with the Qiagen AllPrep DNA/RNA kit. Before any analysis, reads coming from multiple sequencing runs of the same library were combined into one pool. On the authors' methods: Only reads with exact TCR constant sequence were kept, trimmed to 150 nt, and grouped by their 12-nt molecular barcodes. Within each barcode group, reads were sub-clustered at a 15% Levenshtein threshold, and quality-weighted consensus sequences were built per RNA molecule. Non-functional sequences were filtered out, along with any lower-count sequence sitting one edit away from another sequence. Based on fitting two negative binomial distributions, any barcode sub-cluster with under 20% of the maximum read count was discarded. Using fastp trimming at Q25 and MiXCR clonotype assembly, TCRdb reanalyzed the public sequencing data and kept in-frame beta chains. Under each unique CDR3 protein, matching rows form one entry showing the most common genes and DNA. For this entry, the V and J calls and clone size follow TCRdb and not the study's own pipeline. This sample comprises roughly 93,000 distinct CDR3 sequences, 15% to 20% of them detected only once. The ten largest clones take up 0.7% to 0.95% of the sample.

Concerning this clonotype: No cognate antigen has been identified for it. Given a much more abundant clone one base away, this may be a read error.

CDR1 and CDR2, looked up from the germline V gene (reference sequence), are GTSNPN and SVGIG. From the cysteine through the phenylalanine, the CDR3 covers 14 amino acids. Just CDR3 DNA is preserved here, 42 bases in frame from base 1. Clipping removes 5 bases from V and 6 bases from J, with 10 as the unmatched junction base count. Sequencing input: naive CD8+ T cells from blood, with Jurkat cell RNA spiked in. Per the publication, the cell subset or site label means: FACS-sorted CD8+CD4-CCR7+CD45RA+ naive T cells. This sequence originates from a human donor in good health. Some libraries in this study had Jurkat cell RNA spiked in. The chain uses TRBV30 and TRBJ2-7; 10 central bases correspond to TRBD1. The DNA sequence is TGTGCCTGGGACTTTGGGACAGGGGTACGCGAGCAGTACTTC. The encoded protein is CAWDFGTGVREQYF.